The T cell receptor beta chain under discussion was sequenced for a study of T-cell reconstitution after alpha-beta-depleted transplantation in children. Unique molecular identifiers were built into the TCRbeta library. Using its own MiXCR run on the PCR reads, TCRdb lists one record per CDR3 protein. The sample lists approximately 590,000 distinct CDR3 sequences; roughly a tenth were seen once. The CDR3 loop spans 17 amino acids. Losses at the gene ends were 0 bases for V and 0 bases for J; bases not matched to a gene: 5. Germline V gene data show CDR1 as SGHRS and CDR2 as YFSETQ. This clonotype was seen many times.

The rearrangement uses TRBV5-1 and TRBJ2-2, with TRBD2 matching 7 bases. Sequencing was performed on PBMCs from the stem cell graft donor, taken from the stem cell graft. The clonotype originates from a human donor who donated a stem cell graft to a child with acute myeloid leukemia. The CDR3 sequence: CASSLGSGQTNTGELFF. The CDR3 nucleotides are TGCGCCAGCAGCTTGGGTAGCGGGCAGACGAACACCGGGGAGCTGTTTTTT.